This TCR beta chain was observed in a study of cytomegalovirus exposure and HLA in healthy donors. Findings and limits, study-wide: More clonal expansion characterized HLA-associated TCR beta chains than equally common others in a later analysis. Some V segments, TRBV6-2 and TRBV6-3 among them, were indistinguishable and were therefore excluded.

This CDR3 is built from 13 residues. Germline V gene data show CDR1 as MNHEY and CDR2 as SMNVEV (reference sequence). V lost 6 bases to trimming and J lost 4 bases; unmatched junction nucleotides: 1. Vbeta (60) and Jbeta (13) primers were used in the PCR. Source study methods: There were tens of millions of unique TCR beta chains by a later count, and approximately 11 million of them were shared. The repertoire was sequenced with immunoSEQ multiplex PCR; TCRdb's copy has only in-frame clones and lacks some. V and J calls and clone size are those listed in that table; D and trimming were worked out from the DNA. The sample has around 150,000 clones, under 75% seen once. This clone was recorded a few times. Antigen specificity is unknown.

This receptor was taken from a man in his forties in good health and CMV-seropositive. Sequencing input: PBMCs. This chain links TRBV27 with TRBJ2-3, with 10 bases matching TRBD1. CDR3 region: CASRTGGSDTQYF. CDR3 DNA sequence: TGTGCCAGCAGGACAGGGGGCTCAGATACGCAGTATTTT.